What follows are 28 T cell receptor beta chains derived from one specimen sequenced in a study of PD-L1 blockade in urothelial cancer. Generated by immunoSEQ multiplex PCR, the TCRdb table keeps only in-frame clones and is missing some. The sample carries tens of thousands of clones, roughly 87% recorded once. The sequencing used PBMCs, collected around atezolizumab (anti-PD-L1) treatment. The receptors originated from a woman aged 70 to 79 with urothelial cancer.

This chain links TRBV28 with TRBJ2-7; no definite D call. Trimming took off 6 bases at V and 0 bases at J, with 18 bases between the two ends. This CDR3 contains 16 residues. Germline V lookup: CDR1 MDHEN, CDR2 SYDVKM. In DNA form, the CDR3 reads TGTGCCAGCAGACCCGTGGGTATTAGGAGCTCCTACGAGCAGTACTTC. Translating it yields CASRPVGIRSSYEQYF. Looking up the rest from reference TRBV28 and TRBJ2-7 gives the full variable domain: DVKVTQSSRYLVKRTGEKVFLECVQDMDHENMFWYRQDPGLGLRLIYFSYDVKMKEKGDIPEGYSVSREKKERFSLILESASTNQTSMYLCASRPVGIRSSYEQYFGPGTRLTVT.

This clone was seen a few times. J is TRBJ2-7 and V is TRBV11-2, with TRBD2 identical over 11 bases. V lost 7 bases and J lost 5; bases outside the gene matches: 7. The CDR3 is 14 amino acids. Germline V gene sequence: CDR1 SGHAT, CDR2 FQNNGV. The CDR3 spells CASTETSGSDEQYF. The CDR3 DNA follows: TGTGCCAGCACCGAAACTAGCGGGAGCGACGAGCAGTACTTC.

This chain links TRBV9 with TRBJ2-7; D perhaps matches TRBD2 (5 bases). CDR3 length: 15 amino acids. From germline, CDR1 is SGDLS and CDR2 YYNGEE. V was trimmed by 4 bases and J by 5 bases, leaving 19 bases between them. CDR3 protein: CASSPRPDSTNEQYF. The CDR3 region has the DNA TGTGCCAGCAGCCCCCGGCCCGACTCGACTAACGAGCAGTACTTC.

The chain couples TRBV15 to TRBJ2-1; D gene unclear. CDR3 length: 15 residues. Germline-derived CDR1 and CDR2 are LNHNV and YYDKDF (reference sequence). With 1 base removed from V and 3 bases from J, the gap between germline ends came to 10 bases. The CDR3 reads CATSRGMGNYNEQFF. CDR3 coding DNA: TGTGCCACCAGCAGAGGCATGGGCAACTACAATGAGCAGTTCTTC.

The J gene is TRBJ2-2, the V gene TRBV7-3; maybe TRBD2 (7 bases). The CDR3 runs to 17 residues. Germline V gene sequence: CDR1 SGHTA, CDR2 FQGTGA. Trimming removed 1 base from V and 5 bases from J, with 17 bases in between. CDR3 loop: CASSLNPAGRGTGELFF. CDR3 bases: TGTGCCAGCAGCTTAAACCCCGCAGGGAGGGGGACCGGGGAGCTGTTTTTT.

The chain links TRBV27 to TRBJ1-1; maybe TRBD1 (5 bases). Germline V gene sequence: CDR1 MNHEY, CDR2 SMNVEV (reference sequence). Trimming left V 3 bases short and J 1 base short, with 9 bases between. This CDR3 is built from 14 residues. The CDR3 bases are TGTGCCAGCAGTTTCCTCCAGGGGAACACTGAAGCTTTCTTT. Translation gives CASSFLQGNTEAFF.

The chain employs TRBV7-2 and TRBJ2-7; D might be TRBD2 (6 bases). The CDR3 sequence is 15 residues long. The V and J ends lost 4 bases and 2 bases respectively, with 15 bases between them. Germline V gene lookup returns CDR1 SGHTA and CDR2 FQGNSA. The CDR3 sequence: CASSSIFSGAYEQYF. CDR3 nucleotide sequence: TGTGCCAGCAGCTCAATCTTCTCGGGAGCCTACGAGCAGTACTTC.

The chain employs TRBV10-2 and TRBJ2-3; TRBD1 is a possible D gene (6 bases). Trimming cost V 6 bases and J 0 bases, with 7 bases left between them. Germline V CDR1 and CDR2: WSHSY, SAAADI. This CDR3 contains 13 residues. The CDR3 region has the DNA TGCGCCAGCAGGGACAGTAGCACAGATACGCAGTATTTT. Amino acid sequence: CASRDSSTDTQYF.

This clone was seen just once. The chain is built from TRBV9 and TRBJ1-2, with 9 nucleotides matching TRBD1. V was pared by 4 bases and J by 4 bases, with 5 bases of the junction left unmatched. CDR3 size: 14 residues. Germline CDR1 is SGDLS and CDR2 is YYNGEE. The CDR3 loop reads CASSPGGQGYGYTF. CDR3 nucleotides: TGTGCCAGCAGCCCCGGGGGACAGGGCTATGGCTACACCTTC.

The chain uses TRBV7-2 and TRBJ2-3, with D perhaps TRBD2 (6 bases). The CDR3 is made up of 15 amino acids. Trimming stripped 5 bases from V and 6 bases from J, with 18 bases between. Germline V gene sequence: CDR1 SGHTA, CDR2 FQGNSA. CDR3 DNA: TGTGCCAGCAGCCCCTGGGAGGAAGGGAAGGATACGCAGTATTTT. Translation: CASSPWEEGKDTQYF. Full variable domain (remainder filled in from reference TRBV7-2 and TRBJ2-3): GAGVSQSPSNKVTEKGKDVELRCDPISGHTALYWYRQSLGQGLEFLIYFQGNSAPDKSGLPSDRFSAERTGGSVSTLTIQRTQQEDSAVYLCASSPWEEGKDTQYFGPGTRLTVL.

This clone was recorded only once. This chain uses TRBV29-1 with TRBJ1-2; the D is unclear. Germline lookup yields CDR1 SQVTM and CDR2 ANQGSEA. This CDR3 is 12 amino acids long. V shed 3 bases and J shed 1 base, with 6 bases lying between them. As DNA, the CDR3 is TGCAGCGTTGAGGAGGTTAACTATGGCTACACCTTC. Amino acid sequence: CSVEEVNYGYTF.

J is TRBJ2-7 and V is TRBV5-6; 7 bases fit TRBD2. Germline CDR1 reads SGHDT; CDR2 reads YYEEEE. Germline trimming cut 4 bases from V and 2 bases from J; bases unmatched to any gene: 6. The CDR3 extends over 14 amino acids. CDR3 nucleotides: TGTGCCAGCAGCCCGCGGGGGTTCGCCTACGAGCAGTACTTC. This sequence encodes CASSPRGFAYEQYF.

The chain joins TRBV14 to TRBJ2-7; 11 bases line up with TRBD1. This CDR3 is 13 amino acids long. Trimming at V came to 4 bases and at J to 6 bases, leaving 2 bases not matched to a gene. CDR1 is SGHDN, CDR2 FVKESK, per germline. CDR3 bases: TGTGCCAGCAGCCGGGACAGGGGGATCGAGCAGTACTTC. Translated: CASSRDRGIEQYF.

The chain links TRBV7-2 to TRBJ1-3; D is undetermined. Trimming took off 3 bases at V and 0 bases at J, with 9 bases between the two ends. CDR3 size: 15 residues. The V gene's germline CDR1 is SGHTA and CDR2 FQGNSA. The DNA of the CDR3 is TGTGCCAGCAGCTTCGGAGCGAGCTCTGGAAACACCATATATTTT. The encoded protein is CASSFGASSGNTIYF.

The gene calls are TRBV6-5 and TRBJ2-2; no reliable D call. The CDR3 has 15 residues. Per germline, CDR1 MNHEY and CDR2 SVGAGI. V was trimmed by 7 bases and J by 6 bases, leaving 18 bases between them. CDR3 amino acids: CASTQSSTSPGELFF. For the CDR3, the DNA is TGTGCCAGCACTCAATCTTCAACAAGTCCCGGGGAGCTGTTTTTT.

The chain is built from TRBV29-1 and TRBJ1-1; D ambiguous. Germline V lookup: CDR1 SQVTM, CDR2 ANQGSEA. Deletions cut 0 bases from V and 2 bases from J, with 7 bases between. The CDR3 covers 13 residues. The CDR3: CSVEEGVNTEAFF. The CDR3 DNA is TGCAGCGTTGAAGAGGGAGTCAACACTGAAGCTTTCTTT.

This clone has a single count. This rearrangement joins TRBV7-6 to TRBJ2-1; 8 positions match TRBD2. Germline V gene lookup returns CDR1 SGHVS and CDR2 FNYEAQ. The J segment lost 1 base and the V segment lost 6 bases, leaving 5 bases of the junction unmatched. The CDR3 loop spans 15 amino acids. The CDR3 spells CASSRRGGSYNEQFF. Here the CDR3 DNA reads TGTGCCAGCAGTAGACGGGGGGGTTCCTACAATGAGCAGTTCTTC.

The V call is TRBV19, the J call TRBJ1-1; 9 bases line up with TRBD1. The CDR3 covers 17 residues. Trimming cost V 6 bases and J 6 bases; bases outside gene matches: 17. The germline gives CDR1 LNHDA, CDR2 SQIVND (reference sequence). The CDR3 spells CASRRHRDRDGVAEAFF. The CDR3 DNA reads TGTGCCAGTAGACGACACCGGGACAGGGACGGGGTGGCTGAAGCTTTCTTT.

The chain uses TRBV6-5 and TRBJ2-7; 8 nucleotides match TRBD2. The CDR3 covers 15 residues. J gave up 0 bases and V 5 bases, and 6 bases lay outside the gene matches. The germline CDR1 and CDR2 sequences are MNHEY and SVGAGI. CDR3 region: CASSSTSGASYEQYF. CDR3 sequence (DNA): TGTGCCAGCAGTAGTACTAGCGGAGCCTCCTACGAGCAGTACTTC.

This chain links TRBV28 with TRBJ2-7; D gene ambiguous. The V end was cut by 4 bases, the J end by 0 bases, with 7 bases between. There are 13 residues in the CDR3. Germline V lookup: CDR1 MDHEN, CDR2 SYDVKM. The CDR3: CASSYSASYEQYF. For the CDR3, the DNA is TGTGCCAGCAGTTACTCCGCCTCCTACGAGCAGTACTTC.

J is TRBJ2-3 and V is TRBV18; 8 positions agree with TRBD1. The CDR3 is 16 residues long. Germline assignment: CDR1 KGHSH and CDR2 LQKENI. The J segment lost 0 bases and the V segment lost 5 bases, leaving 7 bases of the junction unmatched. The CDR3 sequence is CASSWGQDPSTDTQYF. The CDR3 coding sequence is TGTGCCAGCTCATGGGGACAGGATCCTAGCACAGATACGCAGTATTTT.

This clone was seen once. V gene TRBV29-1 combines with J gene TRBJ2-1, with TRBD2 identical over 13 bases. The trim removed 5 bases at V and 2 bases at J, leaving 6 bases unmatched. Germline lookup yields CDR1 SQVTM and CDR2 ANQGSEA. This CDR3 has 16 amino acids. CDR3 in DNA: TGCAGCGTTAAAACTAGCGGGGGGGGGCCCTACAATGAGCAGTTCTTC. Translating gives CSVKTSGGGPYNEQFF.

The J gene is TRBJ2-1, the V gene TRBV5-1; no definite D call. V was pared by 4 bases and J by 0 bases, with 17 bases between. Looked up from germline, CDR1 is SGHRS and CDR2 is YFSETQ. The length of the CDR3 is 17 residues. Written as DNA, the CDR3 is TGCGCCAGCAGCCGAGTGACAAGCCACCGCTCCTACAATGAGCAGTTCTTC. As protein: CASSRVTSHRSYNEQFF. The full variable domain, its missing parts supplied by reference TRBV5-1 and TRBJ2-1, is KAGVTQTPRYLIKTRGQQVTLSCSPISGHRSVSWYQQTPGQGLQFLFEYFSETQRNKGNFPGRFSGRQFSNSRSEMNVSTLELGDSALYLCASSRVTSHRSYNEQFFGPGTRLTVL.

The chain recombines TRBV5-1 with TRBJ2-1; the match to TRBD1 covers 7 bases. The CDR3 runs 15 residues. The V gene end was trimmed by 0 bases and the J gene end by 4 bases; junction bases not matched to a gene: 4. Germline loops: CDR1 SGHRS, CDR2 YFSETQ. CDR3 sequence: CASSLEGQTYNEQFF. The CDR3 region has the DNA TGCGCCAGCAGCTTGGAGGGACAGACGTACAATGAGCAGTTCTTC.

This chain joins TRBV6-5 and TRBJ2-5; D not certain. Germline V gene lookup returns CDR1 MNHEY and CDR2 SVGAGI. This CDR3 region has 15 residues. Trimming took 0 bases from V and 5 from J, leaving 13 bases between them. Written as DNA, the CDR3 is TGTGCCAGCAGTTACTCGGTCGGGTTCGGCGAGACCCAGTACTTC. Translating it yields CASSYSVGFGETQYF.

The genes are TRBV19 and TRBJ2-7; D gene ambiguous. CDR3 size: 13 residues. V gave up 5 bases and J gave up 0 bases, with 8 bases separating them. Per germline, CDR1 LNHDA and CDR2 SQIVND (reference sequence). Written as DNA, the CDR3 is TGTGCCAGTAGTGTTACTATCTCCTACGAGCAGTACTTC. Amino acid sequence: CASSVTISYEQYF.

The rearrangement uses TRBV11-2 and TRBJ2-7, with 10 bases aligning to TRBD1. The CDR3 spans 15 residues. CDR1 is SGHAT and CDR2 is FQNNGV in the germline V gene. The J segment lost 2 bases and the V segment lost 1 base, leaving 2 bases of the junction unmatched. The CDR3 sequence is CASSLAGTGAYEQYF. The CDR3 nucleotides read TGTGCCAGCAGCTTAGCCGGGACAGGGGCCTACGAGCAGTACTTC.

The chain carries TRBV5-4 and TRBJ2-1; TRBD2 is a possible D gene (5 bases). Trimming left V 2 bases short and J 9 bases short, with 9 bases between. CDR3 length: 12 residues. In germline, CDR1 is SGHNT, CDR2 YYREEE (reference sequence). The CDR3 here is CASSLDGIEQFF. Written as DNA, the CDR3 is TGTGCCAGCAGCTTAGACGGGATTGAGCAGTTCTTC.